This TCR beta chain was identified during a study of read filtering for tumor transcriptome and immune sequencing. This clonotype has at least ten counts. The V gene end was trimmed by 5 bases and the J gene end by 5 bases; junction bases not matched to a gene: 8. Germline values: CDR1 MDHEN, CDR2 SYDVKM. This CDR3 has 16 residues. From roughly 400 ng of RNA, a library with molecular barcoded alpha/delta and beta/gamma adaptors was made. MiXCR, applied by TCRdb to the reads, yields one record per CDR3 protein. The profile shows 75,000 to 95,000 distinct CDR3 sequences, under 25% of them singletons. The sample consisted of a population of CD138-negative cells sorted from bone marrow. The origin of this receptor is a donor at least 40 years old with multiple myeloma. The chain employs TRBV28 and TRBJ2-1; the match to TRBD2 covers 11 bases. The CDR3 loop reads CASSPVSGGGHNEQFF. The CDR3 DNA sequence: TGTGCCAGCAGTCCCGTTAGCGGGGGGGGCCACAATGAGCAGTTCTTC.